The 5 T cell receptor beta chains reported below all come from one sample, sequenced in a study of T cell responses to AZD1222 COVID-19 vaccine. Sequenced by immunoSEQ multiplex PCR; TCRdb stores in-frame clones only, minus some. The data show roughly 170,000 clones, with about 91% seen just once and approximately 2% held by the top ten. The sequencing used peripheral blood, collected on day 0 of AZD1222 vaccination. Every receptor here comes from an adult in good health.

The CDR3 DNA sequence: TGCAGCGTGAGGGACAGGGGTGGCTATGGCTACACCTTC. The encoded protein is CSVRDRGGYGYTF. The V call is TRBV29-1, the J call TRBJ1-2; 10 bases match TRBD1. This CDR3 region has 13 residues. The junction had 5 bases not matched to a gene; V was cut back by 6 bases and J by 4 bases. Germline V gene sequence: CDR1 SQVTM, CDR2 ANQGSEA.

The gene calls are TRBV7-2 and TRBJ1-1; D is perhaps TRBD1 (6 bases). The CDR3 has 15 residues. V gave up 8 bases and J gave up 1 base, with 17 bases separating them. CDR1 is SGHTA and CDR2 is FQGNSA in the germline V gene. The CDR3 loop is CASGGGGVGNTEAFF. The CDR3 region has the DNA TGTGCCAGCGGAGGAGGGGGGGTTGGGAACACTGAAGCTTTCTTT. The full variable domain, in which reference TRBV7-2 and TRBJ1-1 provide the parts outside the CDR3, is GAGVSQSPSNKVTEKGKDVELRCDPISGHTALYWYRQSLGQGLEFLIYFQGNSAPDKSGLPSDRFSAERTGGSVSTLTIQRTQQEDSAVYLCASGGGGVGNTEAFFGQGTRLTVV.

This chain connects TRBV2 to TRBJ2-3, with 8 bases identical to TRBD2. V lost 4 bases, J lost 1 base, and 1 base stayed unmatched. CDR1 and CDR2 from the germline V gene are SNHLY and FYNNEI. The CDR3 has 14 amino acids. The CDR3 nucleotides read TGTGCCAGCAGTGGAGCGGGAGGCACAGATACGCAGTATTTT. It is translated as CASSGAGGTDTQYF.

The V gene is TRBV19, the J gene TRBJ2-7; D is possibly TRBD1 or TRBD2 (5 bases each). Germline CDR1 and CDR2: LNHDA and SQIVND (reference sequence). Trimming pared 10 bases from V and 4 bases from J, leaving 14 bases between. The CDR3 is made up of 12 amino acids. The CDR3 loop reads CATGAGVYEQYF. CDR3 nucleotides: TGTGCCACCGGGGCAGGAGTATACGAGCAGTACTTC.

The genes are TRBV19 and TRBJ1-5; maybe TRBD1 (5 bases). The CDR3 extends over 14 amino acids. V lost 8 bases to trimming and J lost 3 bases, with 14 bases between them. Looked up from germline, CDR1 is LNHDA and CDR2 is SQIVND (reference sequence). The CDR3: CASGLTGDNQPQHF. CDR3 nucleotide sequence: TGTGCCAGTGGCTTGACGGGGGACAATCAGCCCCAGCATTTT.